Described below is a single T cell receptor beta chain sequence and its context. Its specificity is not known. The entry originates in a study of cytomegalovirus exposure and HLA in healthy donors. Findings and caveats of the study: Sequencing had likely introduced a cluster of highly shared sequence variants as an artifact. Based on reports, TCR beta sequences accurately predicted HLA-A and HLA-B alleles for most subjects. Beyond CMV serostatus, there was no information to go on about immune exposure.

The primer mix had 60 Vbeta and 13 Jbeta primers. The table came from immunoSEQ multiplex PCR; TCRdb's copy has only in-frame clones and leaves some out. Of 100,000 or so clones in the sample, approximately 81% were seen once. Unrecorded immune exposures were likely, despite nominal health at sampling. CDR3 length equals 14 residues. The trim removed 5 bases at V and 4 bases at J, leaving 7 bases unmatched. Germline V gives CDR1 SQVTM, CDR2 ANQGSEA. The TCR was taken from a man aged 25 to 45 in good health and CMV-seronegative. The chain has TRBV29-1 and TRBJ2-2; TRBD1 matches 7 bases. Sample: PBMCs. The CDR3 spells CSVNDRAVTGELFF. CDR3 DNA: TGCAGCGTTAATGACAGGGCGGTCACCGGGGAGCTGTTTTTT.